This T cell receptor beta chain was profiled in a study of shared T cell receptors in the human thymus. Germline CDR1 is SGHNT and CDR2 is YYREEE (reference sequence). V was pared by 5 bases and J by 3 bases, with 1 base of the junction left unmatched. The CDR3 covers 15 residues. Only in-frame clones appear in the TCRdb table, and some are missing; sequencing was by immunoSEQ multiplex PCR. The profile shows hundreds of thousands of clones, over 75% of them singletons. Another study also made use of these data, one on human thymus T cells. That work adds: Each of the donors was a healthy Finnish infant who was undergoing open corrective cardiac surgery for congenital heart defects. Thymus specimens were resections from corrective heart surgery. Thymic and blood repertoires seemed to show skewed V and J gene use. Related work found strong thymic repertoire overlap between unrelated individuals.

The genes are TRBV5-4 and TRBJ2-3, with 15 nucleotides matching TRBD2. The specimen sequenced was thymocytes. The receptor comes from a boy under two years old with a congenital heart defect. In DNA form, the CDR3 reads TGTGCCAGCAGTGGGACTAGCGGGGGGACAGATACGCAGTATTTT. It encodes CASSGTSGGTDTQYF.